The T cell receptor (beta chain) described here comes from a study of cytomegalovirus exposure and HLA in healthy donors. Study-wide results and caveats: Rarity held for most TCR sequences, but there were some public TCRs that occurred in many donors. Earlier results showed most TCR beta V segments being productive about 90% or about 30% of the time.

60 Vbeta and 13 Jbeta primers were used in PCR. Produced via immunoSEQ multiplex PCR; TCRdb's table is partial and in-frame only. The table records about 130,000 clones, around 80% of them present only once. Comment on this clone: What it recognizes is unknown.

The sample comprised PBMCs. This TCR derives from a female donor in good health and CMV-seronegative.

CDR3 bases: TGTGCCAGCATTGGGAGCCCGGGTGCAACTAATGAAAAACTGTTTTTT. Its translation is CASIGSPGATNEKLFF. The chain employs TRBV6-4 and TRBJ1-4; no clear D gene. CDR1 MRHNA and CDR2 SNTAGT come from the germline V gene. V was clipped by 7 bases and J by 0 bases, with 15 bases between them. This CDR3 comprises 16 residues.